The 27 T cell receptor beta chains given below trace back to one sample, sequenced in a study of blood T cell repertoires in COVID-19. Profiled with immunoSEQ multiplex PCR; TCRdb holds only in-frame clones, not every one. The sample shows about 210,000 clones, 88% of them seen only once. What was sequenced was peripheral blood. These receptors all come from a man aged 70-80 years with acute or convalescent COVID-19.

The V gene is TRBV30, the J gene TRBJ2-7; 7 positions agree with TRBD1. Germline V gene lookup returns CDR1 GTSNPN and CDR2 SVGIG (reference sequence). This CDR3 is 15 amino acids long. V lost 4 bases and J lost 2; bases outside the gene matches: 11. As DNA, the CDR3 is TGTGCCTGGAACCTCTACCGGGACAGACCCTACGAGCAGTACTTC. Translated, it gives CAWNLYRDRPYEQYF.

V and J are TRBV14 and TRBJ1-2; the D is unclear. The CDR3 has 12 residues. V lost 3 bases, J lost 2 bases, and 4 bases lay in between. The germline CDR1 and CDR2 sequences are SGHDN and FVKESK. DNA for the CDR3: TGTGCCAGCAGCCAGGCCAACTATGGCTACACCTTC. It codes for CASSQANYGYTF.

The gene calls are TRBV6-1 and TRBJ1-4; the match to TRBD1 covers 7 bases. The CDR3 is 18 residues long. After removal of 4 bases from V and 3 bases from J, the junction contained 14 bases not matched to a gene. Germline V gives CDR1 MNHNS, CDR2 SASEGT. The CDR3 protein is CASSGQGFLFPPNEKLFF. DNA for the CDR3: TGTGCCAGCAGTGGACAGGGATTCCTCTTCCCGCCTAATGAAAAACTGTTTTTT.

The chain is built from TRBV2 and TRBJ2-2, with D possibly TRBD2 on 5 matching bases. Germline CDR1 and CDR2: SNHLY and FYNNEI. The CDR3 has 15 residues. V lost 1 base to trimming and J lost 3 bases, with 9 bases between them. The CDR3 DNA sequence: TGTGCCAGCAGTGAAGAGGTAGCGTACACCGGGGAGCTGTTTTTT. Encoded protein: CASSEEVAYTGELFF.

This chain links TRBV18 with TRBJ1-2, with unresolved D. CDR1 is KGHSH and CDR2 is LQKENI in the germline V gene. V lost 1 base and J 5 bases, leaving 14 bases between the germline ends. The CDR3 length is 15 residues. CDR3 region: CASSPRLDFGYGYTF. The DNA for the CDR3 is TGTGCCAGCTCACCACGGCTGGACTTCGGTTATGGCTACACCTTC.

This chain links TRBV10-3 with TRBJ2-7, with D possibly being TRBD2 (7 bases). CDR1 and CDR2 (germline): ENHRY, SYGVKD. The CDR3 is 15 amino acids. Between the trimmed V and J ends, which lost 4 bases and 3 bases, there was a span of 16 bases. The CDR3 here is CAISGGAGVNYEQYF. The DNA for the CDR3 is TGTGCCATCAGTGGGGGGGCGGGAGTTAACTACGAGCAGTACTTC.

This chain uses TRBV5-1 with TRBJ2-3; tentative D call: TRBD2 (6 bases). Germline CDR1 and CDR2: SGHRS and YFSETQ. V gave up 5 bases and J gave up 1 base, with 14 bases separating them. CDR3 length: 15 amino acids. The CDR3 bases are TGCGCCAGCAGTAAGCGGGCGTCAGGCACAGATACGCAGTATTTT. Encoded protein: CASSKRASGTDTQYF.

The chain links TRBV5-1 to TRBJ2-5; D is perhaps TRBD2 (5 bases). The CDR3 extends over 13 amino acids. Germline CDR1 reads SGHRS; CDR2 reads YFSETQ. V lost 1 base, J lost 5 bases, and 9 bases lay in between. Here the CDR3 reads CASSLNGKETQYF. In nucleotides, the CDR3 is TGCGCCAGCAGCTTGAACGGGAAGGAGACCCAGTACTTC.

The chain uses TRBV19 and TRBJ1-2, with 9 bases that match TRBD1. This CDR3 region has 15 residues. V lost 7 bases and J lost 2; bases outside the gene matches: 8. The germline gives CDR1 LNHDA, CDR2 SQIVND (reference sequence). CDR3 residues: CASTGQGSKNYGYTF. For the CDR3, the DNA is TGTGCCAGTACGGGACAGGGAAGCAAAAACTATGGCTACACCTTC.

The CDR3 DNA follows: TGTGCCAGCAGCCTGCCCCCGACAGGGTGGAACACTGAAGCTTTCTTT. Its protein product is CASSLPPTGWNTEAFF. The V call is TRBV7-9, the J call TRBJ1-1, with 7 bases identical to TRBD1. The CDR3 length is 16 residues. J lost 1 base, V lost 5 bases, and 10 bases had no gene match. CDR1 and CDR2 from the germline V gene are SEHNR and FQNEAQ (reference sequence).

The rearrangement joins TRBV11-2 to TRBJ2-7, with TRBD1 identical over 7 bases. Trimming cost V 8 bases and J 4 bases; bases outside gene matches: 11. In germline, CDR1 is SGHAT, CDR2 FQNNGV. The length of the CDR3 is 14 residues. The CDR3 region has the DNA TGTGCCAGCCAAAGGAGTCCGACAGGGTACGAGCAGTACTTC. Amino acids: CASQRSPTGYEQYF. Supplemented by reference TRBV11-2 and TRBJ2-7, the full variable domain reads EAGVAQSPRYKIIEKRQSVAFWCNPISGHATLYWYQQILGQGPKLLIQFQNNGVVDDSQLPKDRFSAERLKGVDSTLKIQPAKLEDSAVYLCASQRSPTGYEQYFGPGTRLTVT.

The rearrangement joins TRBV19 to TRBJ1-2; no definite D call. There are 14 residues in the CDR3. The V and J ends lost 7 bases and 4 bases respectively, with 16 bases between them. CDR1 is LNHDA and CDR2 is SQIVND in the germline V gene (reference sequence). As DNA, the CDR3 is TGTGCCAGTACCTCCGCCCGGGTCGGCTATGGCTACACCTTC. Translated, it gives CASTSARVGYGYTF.

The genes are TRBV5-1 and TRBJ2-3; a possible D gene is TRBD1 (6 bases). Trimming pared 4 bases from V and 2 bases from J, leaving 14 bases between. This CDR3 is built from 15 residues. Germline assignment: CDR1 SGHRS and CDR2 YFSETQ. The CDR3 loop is CASSQGHPTTDTQYF. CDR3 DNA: TGCGCCAGCAGCCAGGGACACCCGACCACAGATACGCAGTATTTT.

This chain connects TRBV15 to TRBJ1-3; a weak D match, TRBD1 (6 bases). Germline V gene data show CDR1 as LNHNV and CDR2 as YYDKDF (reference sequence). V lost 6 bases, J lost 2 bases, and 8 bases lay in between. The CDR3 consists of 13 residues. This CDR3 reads CATRAGAGNTIYF. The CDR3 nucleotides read TGTGCCACCAGAGCAGGGGCTGGAAACACCATATATTTT.

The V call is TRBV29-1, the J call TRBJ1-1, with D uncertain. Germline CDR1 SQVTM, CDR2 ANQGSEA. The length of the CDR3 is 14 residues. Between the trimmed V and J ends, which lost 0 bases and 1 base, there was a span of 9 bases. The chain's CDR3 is CSVEDRGRNTEAFF. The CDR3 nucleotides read TGCAGCGTTGAAGACAGAGGGAGGAACACTGAAGCTTTCTTT.

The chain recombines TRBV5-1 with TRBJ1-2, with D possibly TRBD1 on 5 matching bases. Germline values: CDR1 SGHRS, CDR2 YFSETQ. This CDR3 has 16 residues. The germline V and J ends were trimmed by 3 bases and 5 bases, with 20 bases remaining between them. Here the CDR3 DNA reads TGCGCCAGCAGCTCTACAGGCTCCAAAGGGTTATATGGCTACACCTTC. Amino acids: CASSSTGSKGLYGYTF.

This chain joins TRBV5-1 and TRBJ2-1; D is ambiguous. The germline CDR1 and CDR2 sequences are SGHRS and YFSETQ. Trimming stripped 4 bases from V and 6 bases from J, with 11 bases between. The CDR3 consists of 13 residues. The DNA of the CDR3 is TGCGCCAGCAGCCACCCTCTAGGCAATGAGCAGTTCTTC. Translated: CASSHPLGNEQFF.

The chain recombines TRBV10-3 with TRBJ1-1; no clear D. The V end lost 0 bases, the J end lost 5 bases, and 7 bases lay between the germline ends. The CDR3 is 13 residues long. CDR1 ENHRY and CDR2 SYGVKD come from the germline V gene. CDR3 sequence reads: CAISESGATEAFF. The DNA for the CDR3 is TGTGCCATCAGTGAGTCGGGAGCAACTGAAGCTTTCTTT.

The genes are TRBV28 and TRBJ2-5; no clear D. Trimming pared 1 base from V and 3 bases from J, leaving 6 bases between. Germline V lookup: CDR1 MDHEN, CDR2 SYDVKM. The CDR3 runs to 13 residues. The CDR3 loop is CASSLYGEETQYF. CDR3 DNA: TGTGCCAGCAGTTTATACGGAGAAGAGACCCAGTACTTC.

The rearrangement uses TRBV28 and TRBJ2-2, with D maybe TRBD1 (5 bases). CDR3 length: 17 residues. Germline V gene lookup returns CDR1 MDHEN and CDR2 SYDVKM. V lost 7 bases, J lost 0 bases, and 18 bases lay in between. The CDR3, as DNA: TGTGCCAGCAAACGGCCTGATGGGGCAGCGAACACCGGGGAGCTGTTTTTT. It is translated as CASKRPDGAANTGELFF.

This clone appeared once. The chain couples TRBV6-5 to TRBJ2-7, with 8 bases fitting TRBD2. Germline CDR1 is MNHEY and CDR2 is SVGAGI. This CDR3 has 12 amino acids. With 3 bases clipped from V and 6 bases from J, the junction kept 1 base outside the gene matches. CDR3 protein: CASSYRGGEQYF. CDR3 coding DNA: TGTGCCAGCAGTTATCGGGGGGGCGAGCAGTACTTC.

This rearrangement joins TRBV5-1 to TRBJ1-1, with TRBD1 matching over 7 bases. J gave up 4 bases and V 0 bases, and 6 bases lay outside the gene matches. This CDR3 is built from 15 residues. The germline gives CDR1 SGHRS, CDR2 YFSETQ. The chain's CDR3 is CASSLEGGEGTEAFF. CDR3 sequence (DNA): TGCGCCAGCAGCTTGGAAGGGGGCGAAGGCACTGAAGCTTTCTTT. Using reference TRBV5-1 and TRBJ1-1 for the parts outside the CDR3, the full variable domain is KAGVTQTPRYLIKTRGQQVTLSCSPISGHRSVSWYQQTPGQGLQFLFEYFSETQRNKGNFPGRFSGRQFSNSRSEMNVSTLELGDSALYLCASSLEGGEGTEAFFGQGTRLTVV.

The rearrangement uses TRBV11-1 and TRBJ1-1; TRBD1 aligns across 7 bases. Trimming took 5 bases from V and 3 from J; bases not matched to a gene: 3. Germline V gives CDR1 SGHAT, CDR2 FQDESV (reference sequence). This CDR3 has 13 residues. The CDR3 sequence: CASSLGQDTEAFF. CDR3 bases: TGTGCCAGCAGCCTTGGACAGGACACTGAAGCTTTCTTT.

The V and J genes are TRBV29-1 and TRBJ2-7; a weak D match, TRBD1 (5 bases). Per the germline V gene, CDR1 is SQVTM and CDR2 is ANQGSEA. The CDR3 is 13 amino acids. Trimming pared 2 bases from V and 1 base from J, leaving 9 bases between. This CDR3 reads CSVEQGDSYEQYF. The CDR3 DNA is TGCAGCGTTGAACAAGGGGATTCCTACGAGCAGTACTTC.

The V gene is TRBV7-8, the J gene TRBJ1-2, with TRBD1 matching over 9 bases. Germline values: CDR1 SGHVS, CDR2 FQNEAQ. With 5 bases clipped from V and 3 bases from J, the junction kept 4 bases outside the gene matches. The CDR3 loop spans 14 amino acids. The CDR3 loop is CASSVRTGDYGYTF. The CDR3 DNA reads TGTGCCAGCAGCGTACGGACAGGGGACTATGGCTACACCTTC.

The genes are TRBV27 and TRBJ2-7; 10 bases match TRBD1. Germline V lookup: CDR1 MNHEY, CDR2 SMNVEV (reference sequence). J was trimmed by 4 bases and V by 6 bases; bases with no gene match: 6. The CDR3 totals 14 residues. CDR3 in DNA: TGTGCCAGCAGGCGGGCGGGACAGGGGTACGAGCAGTACTTC. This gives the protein CASRRAGQGYEQYF.

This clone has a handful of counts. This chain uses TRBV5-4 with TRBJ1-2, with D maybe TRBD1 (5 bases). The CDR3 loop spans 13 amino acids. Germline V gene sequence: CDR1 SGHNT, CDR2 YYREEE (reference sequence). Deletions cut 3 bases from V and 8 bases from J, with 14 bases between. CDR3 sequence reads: CASSSPGRGGYTF. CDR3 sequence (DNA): TGTGCCAGCAGCTCGCCAGGGAGGGGAGGCTACACCTTC.